These 5 T cell receptor beta chains share one sample of origin, sequenced in a study of beta chain features in type 1 diabetes. Regarding the study as a whole: Shorter TCRB CDR3s, moderately but significantly so, were found in Type 1 diabetes patients in all four CD4+ subsets.

Sequenced material consisted of expressed TCRB transcripts (all of the isolated RNA was reverse transcribed). Some clones are missing from TCRdb's copy, which holds only in-frame ones; the method was immunoSEQ multiplex PCR. The sample consists of 300,000 to 450,000 clones, approximately 12% of them appearing once. Their specific antigens are unknown. Input material: naive CD4+ T cells from blood. The source of these receptors is a woman between 18 and 29 years old with type 1 diabetes.

This clone was seen more than once but under ten times. The rearrangement joins TRBV30 to TRBJ2-1; the match to TRBD2 covers 12 bases. V trimming: 2 bases; J trimming: 3 bases; junction bases outside the gene matches: 8. Germline CDR1 is GTSNPN and CDR2 is SVGIG (reference sequence). This CDR3 is 17 amino acids long. The CDR3 loop reads CAWSLERTSGNYNEQFF. CDR3 coding DNA: TGTGCCTGGAGTCTCGAACGGACTAGCGGGAACTACAATGAGCAGTTCTTC. The full variable domain, its missing parts supplied by reference TRBV30 and TRBJ2-1, is SQTIHQWPATLVQPVGSPLSLECTVEGTSNPNLYWYRQAAGRGLQLLFYSVGIGQISSEVPQNLSASRPQDRQFILSSKKLLLSDSGFYLCAWSLERTSGNYNEQFFGPGTRLTVL.

This clone showed up just a few times. CDR3 in amino acids: CASSLGDYQNIQYF. DNA for the CDR3: TGTGCCAGCAGCTTAGGGGACTACCAAAACATTCAGTACTTC. V gene TRBV7-2 combines with J gene TRBJ2-4; 7 bases map to TRBD2. Germline trimming cut 1 base from V and 5 bases from J; bases unmatched to any gene: 2. The CDR3 contains 14 residues. CDR1 is SGHTA and CDR2 is FQGNSA in the germline V gene. Full variable domain (outside the CDR3, taken from reference TRBV7-2 and TRBJ2-4): GAGVSQSPSNKVTEKGKDVELRCDPISGHTALYWYRQSLGQGLEFLIYFQGNSAPDKSGLPSDRFSAERTGGSVSTLTIQRTQQEDSAVYLCASSLGDYQNIQYFGAGTRLSVL.

This clone was seen more than once but under ten times. The chain employs TRBV7-2 and TRBJ2-5; D unresolved. V was trimmed by 2 bases and J by 1 base, leaving 8 bases between them. The CDR3 length is 14 residues. Per the germline V gene, CDR1 is SGHTA and CDR2 is FQGNSA. CDR3 nucleotide sequence: TGTGCCAGCAGCTTACCGACTCGCCAAGAGACCCAGTACTTC. This gives the protein CASSLPTRQETQYF. The full variable domain, with the rest looked up from reference TRBV7-2 and TRBJ2-5, is GAGVSQSPSNKVTEKGKDVELRCDPISGHTALYWYRQSLGQGLEFLIYFQGNSAPDKSGLPSDRFSAERTGGSVSTLTIQRTQQEDSAVYLCASSLPTRQETQYFGPGTRLLVL.

The chain combines TRBV5-1 with TRBJ1-1, with TRBD1 identical over 7 bases. This CDR3 is built from 13 residues. Germline assignment: CDR1 SGHRS and CDR2 YFSETQ. The ends lost 7 bases at V and 3 bases at J; junction bases unmatched: 6. For the CDR3, the DNA is TGCGCCAGCGCGTCCGGGACAGACACTGAAGCTTTCTTT. Protein sequence: CASASGTDTEAFF.

The chain carries TRBV2 and TRBJ2-3, with 9 nucleotides matching TRBD1. The CDR3 extends over 15 amino acids. Looked up from germline, CDR1 is SNHLY and CDR2 is FYNNEI. V was pared by 4 bases and J by 0 bases, with 2 bases of the junction left unmatched. The chain's CDR3 is CASSADRGSTDTQYF. CDR3 DNA sequence: TGTGCCAGCAGTGCCGACAGGGGGAGCACAGATACGCAGTATTTT.